These 14 T cell receptor beta chains share one sample of origin, sequenced in a study of cytomegalovirus exposure and HLA in healthy donors. PCR primers comprised 60 Vbeta and 13 Jbeta primers. Sequenced by immunoSEQ multiplex PCR; TCRdb stores in-frame clones only, minus some. The sample records under 130,000 clones, about 68% being singletons. Input material: PBMCs. The receptors were sampled from a young man in good health and CMV-seropositive.

This clone was observed a few times. This chain connects TRBV6-5 to TRBJ1-2, with D maybe TRBD1 (6 bases). This CDR3 is built from 11 residues. Germline CDR1 and CDR2: MNHEY and SVGAGI. With 8 bases removed from V and 7 bases from J, the gap between germline ends came to 11 bases. The chain's CDR3 is CASAGVGGYTF. The CDR3, as DNA: TGTGCCAGCGCAGGGGTGGGTGGCTACACCTTC.

The chain recombines TRBV7-9 with TRBJ2-7, with 8 bases aligning to TRBD2. Trimming took 5 bases from V and 3 from J; bases not matched to a gene: 6. The CDR3 extends over 14 amino acids. The V gene's germline CDR1 is SEHNR and CDR2 FQNEAQ (reference sequence). CDR3: CASSETRGDYEQYF. In DNA form, the CDR3 reads TGTGCCAGCAGCGAAACGCGGGGGGACTACGAGCAGTACTTC.

As concerns this clone: Compared with germline, one end of the junction differs, possibly owing to a read error. The rearrangement links TRBV7-9 to TRBJ1-2, with D hard to call. Germline V lookup: CDR1 SEHNR, CDR2 FQNEAQ (reference sequence). This CDR3 contains 12 residues. For the CDR3, the DNA is TGTTCCAGCAGCTTAGTACAGTATGGCTACACCTTC. Amino acid sequence: CSSSLVQYGYTF.

The chain has TRBV9 and TRBJ2-1, with 10 bases matching TRBD2. Germline V gene data show CDR1 as SGDLS and CDR2 as YYNGEE. The CDR3 covers 15 residues. The J segment lost 3 bases and the V segment lost 2 bases, leaving 2 bases of the junction unmatched. The CDR3 DNA is TGTGCCAGCAGCGTTAGCGGGGGGAACTACAATGAGCAGTTCTTC. It is translated as CASSVSGGNYNEQFF. The full variable domain, in which reference TRBV9 and TRBJ2-1 provide the parts outside the CDR3, is DSGVTQTPKHLITATGQRVTLRCSPRSGDLSVYWYQQSLDQGLQFLIQYYNGEERAKGNILERFSAQQFPDLHSELNLSSLELGDSALYFCASSVSGGNYNEQFFGPGTRLTVL.

Here the CDR3 DNA reads TGTGCCAGCAGCGCATGGGGAGGGGGCTCTGGAAACACCATATATTTT. Its translation: CASSAWGGGSGNTIYF. V is TRBV9 and J is TRBJ1-3; D possibly corresponds to TRBD1 (6 bases). The V gene lost 3 bases and the J gene lost 0 bases, with 13 bases spanning the gap. The CDR3 totals 16 residues. Per the germline V gene, CDR1 is SGDLS and CDR2 is YYNGEE. Complete variable domain (other parts from reference TRBV9 and TRBJ1-3): DSGVTQTPKHLITATGQRVTLRCSPRSGDLSVYWYQQSLDQGLQFLIQYYNGEERAKGNILERFSAQQFPDLHSELNLSSLELGDSALYFCASSAWGGGSGNTIYFGEGSWLTVV.

The V gene is TRBV7-3, the J gene TRBJ1-1, with a possible D match to TRBD1 (6 bases). CDR1 is SGHTA and CDR2 is FQGTGA in the germline V gene. The V end was cut by 4 bases, the J end by 2 bases, with 8 bases between. The CDR3 loop spans 13 amino acids. The CDR3 loop reads CASSSGTNTEAFF. The CDR3 DNA reads TGTGCCAGCAGCTCCGGGACAAACACTGAAGCTTTCTTT.

The rearrangement uses TRBV4-1 and TRBJ2-1; 7 bases agree with TRBD2. CDR1 and CDR2 from the germline V gene are MGHRA and YSYEKL. Trimming took 3 bases from V and 2 from J; bases not matched to a gene: 4. This CDR3 is 15 amino acids long. The CDR3 loop reads CASSHPRGAYNEQFF. CDR3 sequence (DNA): TGCGCCAGCAGCCATCCCCGGGGGGCCTACAATGAGCAGTTCTTC.

This clone appeared once. The chain joins TRBV4-1 to TRBJ1-1; D is possibly TRBD1 (5 bases). Germline CDR1 reads MGHRA; CDR2 reads YSYEKL. V was shortened by 3 bases and J by 2 bases, with 10 bases between the two germline ends. This CDR3 is 14 amino acids long. CDR3 amino acids: CASSHVGVNTEAFF. CDR3 in DNA: TGCGCCAGCAGCCACGTAGGGGTTAACACTGAAGCTTTCTTT.

This clone was found once. The chain couples TRBV6-5 to TRBJ1-2; TRBD1 agrees at 10 bases. Germline CDR1 and CDR2: MNHEY and SVGAGI. V trimming: 6 bases; J trimming: 7 bases; junction bases outside the gene matches: 8. CDR3 length: 14 residues. CDR3 loop: CASSRPGQGFGYTF. In DNA form, the CDR3 reads TGTGCCAGCAGCCGCCCGGGACAGGGGTTTGGCTACACCTTC.

There are a few counts of this clone. The chain uses TRBV7-2 and TRBJ2-2; D might be TRBD1 (5 bases). V lost 4 bases and J lost 3, with 9 bases in between. In germline, CDR1 is SGHTA, CDR2 FQGNSA. This CDR3 has 14 residues. The CDR3 is CASSSEGDTGELFF. The CDR3 coding sequence is TGTGCCAGCAGCTCCGAAGGGGACACCGGGGAGCTGTTTTTT.

The V and J genes are TRBV4-2 and TRBJ2-7, with 12 positions matching TRBD1. The CDR3 covers 17 residues. V lost 2 bases to trimming and J lost 4 bases; unmatched junction nucleotides: 9. The germline gives CDR1 LGHNA, CDR2 YNFKEQ. The CDR3 DNA reads TGTGCCAGCAGCCAAAACCCTCCGGGACAGGGGGCTTACGAGCAGTACTTC. Residues: CASSQNPPGQGAYEQYF.

The CDR3 loop reads CASRSTGQGAHEQYF. In DNA form, the CDR3 reads TGTGCCAGTAGGTCAACCGGACAGGGCGCCCACGAGCAGTACTTC. V usage is TRBV19 and J usage is TRBJ2-7; TRBD1 aligns across 8 bases. In germline, CDR1 is LNHDA, CDR2 SQIVND (reference sequence). Trimming removed 6 bases from V and 5 bases from J; junction bases left unmatched: 12. The CDR3 spans 15 residues.

The chain links TRBV9 to TRBJ1-2; D may be TRBD1 (5 bases). Trimming removed 1 base at V and 1 base at J, with 8 bases between. The CDR3 length is 14 residues. The germline V gene has CDR1 SGDLS and CDR2 YYNGEE. This CDR3 reads CASSVQGGNYGYTF. The CDR3, as DNA: TGTGCCAGCAGCGTACAGGGAGGTAACTATGGCTACACCTTC.

This chain's CDR3 is CAISELALQETQYF. The CDR3 DNA is TGTGCCATCAGTGAGTTAGCCTTACAAGAGACCCAGTACTTC. This chain joins TRBV10-3 and TRBJ2-5; D unclear. The CDR3 totals 14 residues. The germline V and J ends were trimmed by 1 base and 2 bases, with 8 bases remaining between them. Germline lookup yields CDR1 ENHRY and CDR2 SYGVKD.